These 12 T cell receptor beta chains came from one sample sequenced in a study of blood T cell repertoires in COVID-19. Sequenced by immunoSEQ multiplex PCR; TCRdb stores in-frame clones only, minus some. Of roughly 100,000 clones detected, more than 70% appear once; the ten largest clones hold roughly a sixth. The sample comprised peripheral blood. Receptors originate from a woman aged 80 or over in a cohort sampled during active COVID-19.

The chain combines TRBV4-2 with TRBJ2-7; 9 positions match TRBD2. Germline V lookup: CDR1 LGHNA, CDR2 YNFKEQ. The CDR3 loop spans 19 amino acids. Trimming at V came to 0 bases and at J to 1 base, leaving 13 bases not matched to a gene. The CDR3 loop reads CASSQDTPRGSGSSYEQYF. CDR3 nucleotides: TGTGCCAGCAGCCAAGATACCCCCCGGGGTAGCGGGAGTTCCTACGAGCAGTACTTC.

As for this clone: Different DNA sequences within this sample yield the same CDR3. The V gene is TRBV5-1, the J gene TRBJ2-1, with TRBD2 identical over 14 bases. This CDR3 is 14 amino acids long. V shed 8 bases, J shed 7 bases, and the junction held 5 bases outside the gene matches. Per the germline V gene, CDR1 is SGHRS and CDR2 is YFSETQ. The CDR3 nucleotides are TGCGCCAGTCGGGGACTAGCGGGAGAAAATGAGCAGTTCTTC. Its translation is CASRGLAGENEQFF.

The chain is built from TRBV7-9 and TRBJ2-7; D might be TRBD1 (6 bases). The CDR3 loop spans 15 amino acids. Germline V gives CDR1 SEHNR, CDR2 FQNEAQ (reference sequence). V gave up 2 bases and J gave up 3 bases, with 14 bases separating them. CDR3 bases: TGTGCCAGCAGCTTAATACCAAGCAGGGGCTACGAGCAGTACTTC. It yields the protein CASSLIPSRGYEQYF.

The chain combines TRBV6-6 with TRBJ2-7; 9 nucleotides agree with TRBD1. The junction had 7 bases not matched to a gene; V was cut back by 5 bases and J by 2 bases. Per the germline V gene, CDR1 is MNHNY and CDR2 is SVGAGI (reference sequence). The CDR3 consists of 15 residues. The CDR3 DNA reads as TGTGCCAGCAGTGGGACAGGGCGGGGACCCTACGAGCAGTACTTC. Its protein product is CASSGTGRGPYEQYF.

This clone appeared a single time. The chain has TRBV10-3 and TRBJ2-6; weak D call: TRBD1 (5 bases). Germline V gene lookup returns CDR1 ENHRY and CDR2 SYGVKD. This CDR3 is built from 17 residues. Trimming took 0 bases from V and 2 from J, leaving 11 bases between them. This CDR3 reads CAISESEGAAGANVLTF. The CDR3 nucleotides read TGTGCCATCAGTGAGTCGGAAGGGGCAGCTGGGGCCAACGTCCTGACTTTC.

V is TRBV29-1 and J is TRBJ1-1, with TRBD1 as a possible D gene (5 bases). V dropped 3 bases and J dropped 1 base, with 6 bases sitting between them. Germline V gives CDR1 SQVTM, CDR2 ANQGSEA. The CDR3 spans 12 residues. In nucleotides, the CDR3 is TGCAGCGTTGACAGGGAGAACACTGAAGCTTTCTTT. Its protein product is CSVDRENTEAFF.

This chain connects TRBV9 to TRBJ1-1; D may be TRBD1 (5 bases). Germline-derived CDR1 and CDR2 are SGDLS and YYNGEE. This CDR3 has 12 amino acids. The V and J ends lost 7 bases and 4 bases respectively, with 11 bases between them. The CDR3 protein is CASSSGGTEAFF. For the CDR3, the DNA is TGTGCCAGCTCCAGCGGGGGCACTGAAGCTTTCTTT.

The V call is TRBV6-2 or TRBV6-3, the J call TRBJ2-1; no clear D gene. Germline V gives CDR1 MNHEY, CDR2 SVGEGT. V was cut by 0 bases and J by 4 bases, with 13 bases left in between. CDR3 length: 16 amino acids. CDR3: CASSYSVQLLYNEQFF. The DNA for the CDR3 is TGTGCCAGCAGTTACTCGGTCCAACTCCTTTACAATGAGCAGTTCTTC.

The chain is built from TRBV4-2 and TRBJ2-1, with 14 bases matching TRBD2. This CDR3 contains 20 residues. V trimming: 0 bases; J trimming: 0 bases; junction bases outside the gene matches: 7. Germline V gene sequence: CDR1 LGHNA, CDR2 YNFKEQ. The CDR3 DNA reads as TGTGCCAGCAGCCAAGAGCGACTAGCGGGAGGGCCGCGCTCCTACAATGAGCAGTTCTTC. Protein sequence: CASSQERLAGGPRSYNEQFF.

The chain combines TRBV5-1 with TRBJ2-1; 8 nucleotides line up with TRBD1. The CDR3 has 16 residues. With V trimmed by 0 bases and J by 2 bases, 4 bases remained unmatched. CDR1 and CDR2 (germline): SGHRS, YFSETQ. CDR3 amino acids: CASSLEGTGTYNEQFF. The CDR3 DNA reads TGCGCCAGCAGCTTGGAAGGGACAGGCACCTACAATGAGCAGTTCTTC.

The V and J genes are TRBV28 and TRBJ1-5, with D tentatively TRBD1 (5 bases). V lost 6 bases to trimming and J lost 10 bases, with 22 bases between them. The germline gives CDR1 MDHEN, CDR2 SYDVKM. This CDR3 is built from 15 residues. DNA of the CDR3: TGTGCCAGCAGAGGAGGGTCGGGGGTCGCTGAACCCCAGCATTTT. Encoded protein: CASRGGSGVAEPQHF.

V gene TRBV29-1 combines with J gene TRBJ1-1; the match to TRBD1 covers 9 bases. From germline, CDR1 is SQVTM and CDR2 ANQGSEA. The CDR3 contains 13 residues. With V trimmed by 7 bases and J by 5 bases, 8 bases remained unmatched. CDR3 nucleotides: TGCAGCGCGGGGACAGGGCTAGGAACTGAAGCTTTCTTT. This gives the protein CSAGTGLGTEAFF.